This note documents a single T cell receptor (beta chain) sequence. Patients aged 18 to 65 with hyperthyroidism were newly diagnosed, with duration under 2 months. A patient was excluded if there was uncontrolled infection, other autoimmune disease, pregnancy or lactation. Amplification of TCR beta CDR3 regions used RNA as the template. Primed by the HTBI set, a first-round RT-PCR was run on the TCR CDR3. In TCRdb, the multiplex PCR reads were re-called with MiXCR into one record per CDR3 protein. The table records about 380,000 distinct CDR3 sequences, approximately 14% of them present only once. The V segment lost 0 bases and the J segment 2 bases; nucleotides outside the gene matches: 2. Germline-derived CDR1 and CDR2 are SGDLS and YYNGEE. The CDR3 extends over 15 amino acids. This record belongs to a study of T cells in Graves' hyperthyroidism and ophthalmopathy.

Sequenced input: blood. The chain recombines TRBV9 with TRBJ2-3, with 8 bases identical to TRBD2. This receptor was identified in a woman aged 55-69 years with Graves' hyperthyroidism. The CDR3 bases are TGTGCCAGCAGCGTAGAACTAGCGGACACAGATACGCAGTATTTT. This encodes CASSVELADTDTQYF.